A single sample is the source of the 8 T cell receptor beta chains below, sequenced in a study of blood T cell repertoires in COVID-19. Assay: immunoSEQ multiplex PCR; the TCRdb copy retains only in-frame clones and omits some. The sample has 200,000 to 300,000 clones; around 88% are singletons. Sample: peripheral blood. The source of these receptors is a man aged 30-40 years with active or convalescent COVID-19.

CDR3 sequence reads: CASSESAYAGELSSTDTQYF. CDR3 in DNA: TGCGCCAGCAGCGAGAGTGCTTATGCGGGGGAACTATCTAGCACAGATACGCAGTATTTT. V usage is TRBV10-1 and J usage is TRBJ2-3; 7 bases map to TRBD2. V was clipped by 6 bases and J by 0 bases; unmatched bases: 21. Germline CDR1 WNHNN, CDR2 SYGVQD (reference sequence). This CDR3 comprises 20 residues.

The gene calls are TRBV6-1 and TRBJ1-1; no clear D gene. This CDR3 has 15 amino acids. Germline V lookup: CDR1 MNHNS, CDR2 SASEGT. V was cut by 3 bases and J by 1 base, with 12 bases left in between. The CDR3 nucleotides read TGTGCCAGCAGTGATAGTGGCCAGGCGAACACTGAAGCTTTCTTT. Translating it yields CASSDSGQANTEAFF.

This rearrangement joins TRBV18 to TRBJ2-5; D is unclear. Trimming pared 2 bases from V and 4 bases from J, leaving 8 bases between. In germline, CDR1 is KGHSH, CDR2 LQKENI. The CDR3 is 13 residues long. The CDR3 loop is CASSPLGSETQYF. CDR3 DNA: TGTGCCAGCTCACCATTGGGCTCAGAGACCCAGTACTTC. Full variable domain (rest looked up from reference TRBV18 and TRBJ2-5): NAGVMQNPRHLVRRRGQEARLRCSPMKGHSHVYWYRQLPEEGLKFMVYLQKENIIDESGMPKERFSAEFPKEGPSILRIQQVVRGDSAAYFCASSPLGSETQYFGPGTRLLVL.

J is TRBJ2-1 and V is TRBV19; D might be TRBD2 (5 bases). The germline CDR1 and CDR2 sequences are LNHDA and SQIVND (reference sequence). V shed 5 bases and J shed 0 bases, with 11 bases lying between them. There are 15 residues in the CDR3. The CDR3 protein is CASSSGESSYNEQFF. CDR3 DNA sequence: TGTGCCAGTAGTTCTGGGGAGAGCTCCTACAATGAGCAGTTCTTC.

V is TRBV20-1 and J is TRBJ1-1; D not resolved. The CDR3 runs to 11 residues. Germline-derived CDR1 and CDR2 are DFQATT and SNEGSKA (reference sequence). Trimming took 1 base from V and 6 from J, leaving 6 bases between them. The CDR3 nucleotides are TGCAGTGCTAGAGGAGGCGCTGAAGCTTTCTTT. Protein product: CSARGGAEAFF.

V and J are TRBV7-8 and TRBJ2-2; 12 nucleotides match TRBD2. The trim removed 5 bases at V and 1 base at J, leaving 8 bases unmatched. CDR1 and CDR2 (germline): SGHVS, FQNEAQ. The CDR3 consists of 18 residues. CDR3 coding DNA: TGTGCCAGCAGCCCCTTGACTAGCGGGGGCCAGAACACCGGGGAGCTGTTTTTT. Protein: CASSPLTSGGQNTGELFF.

The CDR3 DNA reads TGTGCCAGCAGCCAAGAGGGGCGGGGTAATGAAAAACTGTTTTTT. Protein sequence: CASSQEGRGNEKLFF. V is TRBV13 and J is TRBJ1-4, with a tentative D call TRBD1 (5 bases). This CDR3 is 15 amino acids long. Deletions cut 5 bases from V and 4 bases from J, with 14 bases between. Germline V gene data show CDR1 as PRHDT and CDR2 as FYEKMQ (reference sequence).

This clone was recorded once. The chain couples TRBV4-2 to TRBJ2-3, with 10 bases matching TRBD1. The V segment lost 3 bases and the J segment 8 bases; nucleotides outside the gene matches: 14. This CDR3 has 17 amino acids. Germline V CDR1 and CDR2: LGHNA, YNFKEQ. The CDR3 region has the DNA TGTGCCAGCAGCCATCCTTCCGGGACAGGGGTTCAAGGTACGCAGTATTTT. Residues: CASSHPSGTGVQGTQYF.